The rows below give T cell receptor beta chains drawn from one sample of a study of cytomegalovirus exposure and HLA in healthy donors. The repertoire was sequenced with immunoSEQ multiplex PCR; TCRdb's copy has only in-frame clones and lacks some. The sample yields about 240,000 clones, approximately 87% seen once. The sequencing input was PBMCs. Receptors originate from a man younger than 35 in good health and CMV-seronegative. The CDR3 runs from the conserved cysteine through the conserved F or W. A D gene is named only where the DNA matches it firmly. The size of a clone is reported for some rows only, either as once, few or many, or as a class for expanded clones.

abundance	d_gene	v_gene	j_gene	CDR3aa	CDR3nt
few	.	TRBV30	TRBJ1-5	CAWSSTGQPQHF	TGTGCCTGGAGTTCCACGGGGCAGCCCCAGCATTTT
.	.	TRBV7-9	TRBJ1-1	CASSLGSRDTEAFF	TGTGCCAGCAGCTTAGGGAGCCGGGACACTGAAGCTTTCTTT
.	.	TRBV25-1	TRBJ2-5	CASRYLAETQYF	TGTGCCAGCAGGTACCTGGCAGAGACCCAGTACTTC
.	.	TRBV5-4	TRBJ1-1	CASSPGRVTEAFF	TGTGCCAGCAGCCCGGGGAGGGTCACTGAAGCTTTCTTT
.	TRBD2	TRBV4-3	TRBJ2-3	CASSQRSGGTDTQYF	TGCGCCAGCAGCCAACGTAGCGGGGGAACAGATACGCAGTATTTT
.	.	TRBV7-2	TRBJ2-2	CASSLDVSYAGELFF	TGTGCCAGCAGCTTAGACGTTTCCTACGCCGGGGAGCTGTTTTTT
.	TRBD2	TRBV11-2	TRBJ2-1	CASSLLAGVDEQFF	TGTGCCAGCAGCTTACTAGCGGGAGTCGATGAGCAGTTCTTC
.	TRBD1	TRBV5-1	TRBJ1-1	CASSQDRYTEAFF	TGCGCCAGCAGCCAGGACAGGTACACTGAAGCTTTCTTT
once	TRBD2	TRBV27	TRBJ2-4	CASSPGTSGGLMYIQYF	TGTGCCAGCAGTCCCGGGACTAGCGGGGGCCTAATGTACATTCAGTACTTC
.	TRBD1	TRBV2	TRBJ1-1	CASSAGTVDTEAFF	TGTGCCAGCAGTGCAGGGACAGTCGACACTGAAGCTTTCTTT
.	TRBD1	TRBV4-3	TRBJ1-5	CASSQEPGQGIAPQHF	TGCGCCAGCAGCCAAGAACCGGGACAGGGGATCGCGCCCCAGCATTTT
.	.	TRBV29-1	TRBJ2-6	CSVAPGSGANVLTF	TGCAGCGTTGCACCAGGGTCTGGGGCCAACGTCCTGACTTTC
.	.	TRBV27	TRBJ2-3	CASSLLPDSDTQYF	TGTGCCAGCAGTTTACTACCCGACTCAGATACGCAGTATTTT
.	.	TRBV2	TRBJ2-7	CASRFDSYEQYF	TGTGCCAGCAGATTCGACAGCTACGAGCAGTACTTC
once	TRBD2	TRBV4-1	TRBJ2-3	CASRRLAGVTDTQYF	TGCGCCAGCAGGAGACTAGCGGGGGTCACAGATACGCAGTATTTT
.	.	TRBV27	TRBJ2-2	CASSLTVGGAGELFF	TGTGCCAGCAGTTTAACGGTGGGAGGCGCCGGGGAGCTGTTTTTT
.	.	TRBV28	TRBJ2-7	CAIQRVGYEQYF	TGTGCCATCCAGCGCGTGGGCTACGAGCAGTACTTC
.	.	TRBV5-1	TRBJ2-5	CASSLDRGATQYF	TGCGCCAGCAGCTTGGATCGGGGAGCGACCCAGTACTTC
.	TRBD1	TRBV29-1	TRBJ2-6	CSVENVGQGYSGANVLTF	TGCAGCGTGGAAAATGTAGGACAGGGATACTCTGGGGCCAACGTCCTGACTTTC
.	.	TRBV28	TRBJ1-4	CASSSRREKLFF	TGTGCCAGCAGCTCCCGCAGGGAAAAACTGTTTTTT
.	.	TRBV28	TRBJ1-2	CASSSGLAQLYGYTF	TGTGCCAGCAGTTCAGGACTGGCCCAACTCTATGGCTACACCTTC
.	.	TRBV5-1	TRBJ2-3	CASSPEDYGFTDTQYF	TGCGCCAGCAGCCCGGAGGACTACGGATTCACAGATACGCAGTATTTT
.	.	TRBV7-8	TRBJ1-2	CASSHLGQGGYGYTF	TGTGCCAGCAGCCATTTAGGTCAAGGGGGCTATGGCTACACCTTC
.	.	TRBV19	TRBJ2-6	CASRDNPNSGANVLTF	TGTGCCAGTAGGGACAATCCCAACTCTGGGGCCAACGTCCTGACTTTC
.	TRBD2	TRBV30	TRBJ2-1	CAWRGKGLAGYEQFF	TGTGCCTGGAGAGGGAAGGGACTAGCGGGATATGAGCAGTTCTTC
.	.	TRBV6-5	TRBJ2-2	CASSSSGELFF	TGTGCCAGCAGTTCGTCCGGGGAGCTGTTTTTT
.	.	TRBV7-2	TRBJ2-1	CASSLGLYNEQFF	TGTGCCAGCAGCTTAGGACTCTACAATGAGCAGTTCTTC
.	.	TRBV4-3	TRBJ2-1	CASSHLSGEKQFF	TGCGCCAGCAGCCATCTCTCCGGGGAAAAGCAGTTCTTC
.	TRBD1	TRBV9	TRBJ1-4	CASSTTGGKLTNEKLFF	TGTGCCAGCAGCACGACAGGGGGCAAGTTGACTAATGAAAAACTGTTTTTT
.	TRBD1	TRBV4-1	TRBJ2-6	CASSLTTGRGIVSGANVLTF	TGCGCCAGCAGCCTAACGACAGGGAGAGGGATAGTCTCTGGGGCCAACGTCCTGACTTTC
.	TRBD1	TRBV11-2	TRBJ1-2	CASRRGGQGANYGYTF	TGTGCCAGCAGAAGGGGGGGACAGGGAGCTAACTATGGCTACACCTTC
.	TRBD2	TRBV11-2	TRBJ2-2	CASSLGASGTGELFF	TGTGCCAGCAGCTTAGGGGCTAGCGGTACCGGGGAGCTGTTTTTT
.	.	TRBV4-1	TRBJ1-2	CASSQHVEDYGYTF	TGCGCCAGCAGCCAACACGTAGAGGACTATGGCTACACCTTC
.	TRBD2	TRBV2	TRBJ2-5	CASSGEASGRAGGETQYF	TGTGCCAGCAGTGGAGAGGCTAGCGGGAGGGCCGGGGGAGAGACCCAGTACTTC
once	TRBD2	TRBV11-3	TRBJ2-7	CASSAPGREGRYEQYF	TGTGCCAGCAGCGCCCCAGGGCGGGAGGGCCGCTACGAGCAGTACTTC
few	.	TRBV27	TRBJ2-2	CASSFRNSPGELFF	TGTGCCAGCAGTTTTCGTAACAGTCCCGGGGAGCTGTTTTTT
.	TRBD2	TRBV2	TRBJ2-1	CASSSSGGLYNEQFF	TGTGCCAGCAGTTCTAGCGGGGGGCTTTACAATGAGCAGTTCTTC
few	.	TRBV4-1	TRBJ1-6	CASSQDRGNSPLHF	TGCGCCAGCAGCCAAGATCGGGGGAATTCACCCCTCCACTTT
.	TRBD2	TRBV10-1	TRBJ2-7	CASSESLAGLGEQYF	TGCGCCAGCAGTGAGTCGTTAGCGGGATTGGGGGAGCAGTACTTC
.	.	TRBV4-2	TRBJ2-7	CASSLPGGSNYEQYF	TGTGCCAGCAGCCTCCCGGGGGGCTCGAATTACGAGCAGTACTTC
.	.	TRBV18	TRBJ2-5	CASSPVANQETQYF	TGTGCCAGCTCACCAGTAGCCAATCAAGAGACCCAGTACTTC